The TCR beta chain under discussion was sequenced for a study of glioma-infiltrating T cells after dendritic cell vaccination. Turning to the study itself: Autologous tumor lysate was loaded overnight onto monocyte-derived dendritic cells grown approximately seven days with IL-4 and GM-CSF.

Up to about 2 ug genomic DNA was used for TCRB CDR3 amplification. This table comes from immunoSEQ multiplex PCR, and its TCRdb copy is limited to in-frame clones, with some not included. The sample lists 90,000 to 110,000 clones, nearly 90% occurring once. Time point specified: after dendritic cell vaccination, including at tumor progression/relapse. Before vaccination, two weeks after the third vaccination, and at progression, PBMC were collected. As regards this clone: What it recognizes is unknown.

The CDR3 runs to 15 residues. CDR1 and CDR2 (germline): SGHTA, FQGTGA. V lost 2 bases, J lost 3 bases, and 14 bases lay in between. Study observations and caveats: TCR clonality showed no direct relationship with survival.

The chain combines TRBV7-3 with TRBJ2-7; maybe TRBD1 (5 bases). This material consisted of blood, taken after dendritic cell vaccination. This clonotype was sampled from a human donor with glioblastoma. The CDR3 sequence is CASSLSPGWGYEQYF. The CDR3 DNA reads as TGTGCCAGCAGCTTATCACCAGGGTGGGGCTACGAGCAGTACTTC.